Sequencing of this TCR beta chain was carried out in a study of shared clonotypes between healthy human individuals. This clone has a single count. Its specificity is unknown. Here immunoSEQ multiplex PCR was the method, and the copy in TCRdb shows in-frame clones only, minus some. Of over 2 million clones in the sample, roughly 95% were seen once. Study results and caveats: The study sampled only blood, and tissue repertoires likely differ.

The length of the CDR3 is 15 residues. Germline CDR1 reads LGHNA; CDR2 reads YSLEER. The V gene lost 4 bases and the J gene lost 3 bases, with 13 bases spanning the gap. The TCR sequence derives from a man aged 18 to 29 in good health. This sequence joins TRBV4-3 and TRBJ1-3; D not certain. The sequenced sample consisted of naive CD4+ T cells sorted from blood. The subset is: CD45RA+ positively selected. CDR3 DNA sequence: TGCGCCAGCAGCCTAGAAGCAGCCTTTGGAAACACCATATATTTT. Protein sequence: CASSLEAAFGNTIYF.